Listed below are T cell receptor beta chains from one sample, sequenced in a study of T cell responses to AZD1222 COVID-19 vaccine. Assay used: immunoSEQ multiplex PCR; TCRdb lists only in-frame clones, some missing. The sample contains approximately 100,000 clones, less than 95% of which appear only once. The sequencing here drew on peripheral blood, taken 28 days after the second AZD1222 dose. Source of these receptors: an adult who received the AZD1222 COVID-19 vaccine. CDR3s include the opening cysteine and the closing phenylalanine or tryptophan. D genes are given only for firm matches. Not every row has a clone size; where given, it reads once, few, many or a size class.

TRBV5-1	TRBJ1-6	.	.	CASSLEGQGNSPLHF	TGCGCCAGCAGCTTGGAAGGGCAGGGTAATTCACCCCTCCACTTT
TRBV28	TRBJ1-2	.	.	CASSSSREDANYGYTF	TGTGCCAGCAGTTCCTCCCGTGAGGATGCTAACTATGGCTACACCTTC
TRBV7-2	TRBJ2-7	.	.	CASSLVAGNYEQYF	TGTGCCAGCAGCTTAGTCGCAGGGAACTACGAGCAGTACTTC
TRBV28	TRBJ2-2	TRBD2	.	CASTPAGGSTNTGELFF	TGTGCCAGCACGCCAGCGGGGGGGTCAACGAACACCGGGGAGCTGTTTTTT
TRBV28	TRBJ1-5	.	once	CASRFGPDQPQHF	TGTGCCAGCAGGTTTGGACCTGATCAGCCCCAGCATTTT
TRBV14	TRBJ2-2	.	.	CASSQNQGSTGELFF	TGTGCCAGCAGCCAGAACCAGGGGTCCACCGGGGAGCTGTTTTTT
TRBV7-9	TRBJ2-1	.	.	CASSLSESSYNEQFF	TGTGCCAGCAGCTTGTCCGAGAGCTCCTACAATGAGCAGTTCTTC
TRBV5-5	TRBJ1-5	TRBD1	.	CASSIQGGNQPQHF	TGTGCCAGCAGCATTCAGGGGGGAAATCAGCCCCAGCATTTT
TRBV30	TRBJ2-1	TRBD1	.	CAWRTGVGYNEQFF	TGTGCCTGGAGAACAGGGGTGGGGTACAATGAGCAGTTCTTC
TRBV18	TRBJ2-4	TRBD2	.	CASSPLAGGPENIQYF	TGTGCCAGCTCACCGTTAGCGGGGGGGCCGGAAAACATTCAGTACTTC
TRBV28	TRBJ2-7	.	.	CASSLRGEQYF	TGTGCCAGCAGTTTACGGGGTGAGCAGTACTTC
TRBV3-1/TRBV3-2	TRBJ2-2	TRBD1	.	CASRPARTGDTGELFF	TGTGCCAGCAGACCCGCTCGGACAGGGGACACCGGGGAGCTGTTTTTT
TRBV19	TRBJ1-2	.	.	CASSIPPGVSGYTF	TGTGCCAGTAGTATTCCACCGGGGGTATCCGGCTACACCTTC
TRBV5-1	TRBJ1-4	.	once	CASSFGTAEKLFF	TGCGCCAGCAGCTTCGGGACCGCAGAAAAACTGTTTTTT
TRBV28	TRBJ1-2	TRBD1	.	CASSPLNRGGYTF	TGTGCCAGCAGTCCGCTCAACAGGGGTGGCTACACCTTC
TRBV5-4	TRBJ1-2	.	.	CASSFRSTNYGYTF	TGTGCCAGCAGCTTCAGGAGTACTAACTATGGCTACACCTTC
TRBV7-2	TRBJ2-7	.	.	CASSYGPYEQYF	TGTGCCAGCAGCTACGGACCTTACGAGCAGTACTTC
TRBV19	TRBJ1-2	.	.	CASSGDPRVGSLYGYTF	TGTGCCAGTAGCGGAGACCCGAGGGTTGGTAGCCTCTATGGCTACACCTTC
TRBV30	TRBJ1-1	TRBD1	.	CAWKVGQGARTEAFF	TGTGCCTGGAAAGTCGGCCAGGGGGCGCGGACTGAAGCTTTCTTT
TRBV27	TRBJ1-2	.	.	CASSLQSGRSNYGYTF	TGTGCCAGCAGTTTACAATCCGGGCGGTCTAACTATGGCTACACCTTC
TRBV5-6	TRBJ1-3	.	.	CASSLAGGLFSGNTIYF	TGTGCCAGCAGCTTGGCCGGCGGGTTGTTCTCTGGAAACACCATATATTTT
TRBV6-5	TRBJ2-6	.	.	CASSYSGSPTNVLTF	TGTGCCAGCAGTTACTCGGGGAGTCCTACCAACGTCCTGACTTTC
TRBV6-5	TRBJ1-6	.	.	CASTPLGTLSSPLHF	TGTGCCAGCACCCCGCTTGGGACATTGAGTTCACCCCTCCACTTT
TRBV9	TRBJ2-2	TRBD1	large	CASSVGRDRGNTGELFF	TGTGCCAGCAGCGTAGGACGTGACAGGGGGAACACCGGGGAGCTGTTTTTT
TRBV5-5	TRBJ1-5	.	.	CASSQTSGDQPQHF	TGTGCCAGCAGTCAAACCTCAGGGGATCAGCCCCAGCATTTT
TRBV29-1	TRBJ1-1	.	.	CSVGSIGKGLEAFF	TGCAGCGTTGGGAGTATCGGTAAAGGATTAGAAGCTTTCTTT
TRBV2	TRBJ1-3	.	few	CASSGTVGNTIYF	TGTGCCAGCAGTGGGACAGTAGGAAACACCATATATTTT
TRBV7-9	TRBJ1-6	.	.	CASSSGNSPLHF	TGTGCCAGCAGCTCAGGGAATTCACCCCTCCACTTT
TRBV6-6	TRBJ1-2	TRBD1	.	CASILSDRGPRGYTF	TGTGCCAGCATCCTCTCGGACAGGGGGCCTCGTGGCTACACCTTC
TRBV7-9	TRBJ1-3	TRBD1	.	CASSDRGSGNTIYF	TGTGCCAGCAGCGACAGGGGTTCTGGAAACACCATATATTTT
TRBV5-1	TRBJ2-5	.	.	CASSPQGYQETQYF	TGCGCCAGCAGCCCGCAGGGTTACCAAGAGACCCAGTACTTC
TRBV2	TRBJ1-2	.	.	CASSGTTANYGYTF	TGTGCCAGCAGTGGGACAACCGCTAACTATGGCTACACCTTC
TRBV11-2	TRBJ2-2	TRBD2	.	CASSLVGGANTGELFF	TGTGCCAGCAGCTTAGTCGGGGGGGCGAACACCGGGGAGCTGTTTTTT
TRBV6-2/TRBV6-3	TRBJ1-5	.	.	CASSWGNQPQHF	TGTGCCAGCAGTTGGGGAAATCAGCCCCAGCATTTT
TRBV2	TRBJ1-6	.	.	CASSFSEDDGHSPLHF	TGTGCCAGCAGTTTCTCGGAGGACGATGGGCATTCACCCCTCCACTTT
TRBV25-1	TRBJ1-2	.	.	CASRDGHGRGYTF	TGTGCCAGCAGGGATGGACACGGCCGTGGCTACACCTTC
TRBV5-1	TRBJ1-4	.	.	CASSSGTANEKLFF	TGCGCCAGCAGCTCCGGGACGGCAAATGAAAAACTGTTTTTT